This is a list of T cell receptor beta chains from one sample in a study of patients and donors after allogeneic stem cell transplantation. TCRdb used MiXCR to reprocess the RT-PCR reads, holding one entry per CDR3 protein. This table has 920,000 or so distinct CDR3 sequences, approximately 18% appearing once. Sequencing was carried out using blood, either unsorted or a sorted T cell fraction (not recorded which). The receptors derive from a human donor who was either an allogeneic HSCT recipient or a stem cell or donor lymphocyte infusion donor (not recorded which). It is not recorded whose cells these are; they may come from a transplant donor. Both conserved end residues are part of each CDR3. D genes are given only for firm matches. Expanded clones are given a class, and other clones once, few, many or no size at all.

TGTGCCATCAGCGGTAATAAAGGGGTTACGAATTCACCCCTCCACTTT CAISGNKGVTNSPLHF TRBJ1-6 NA TRBV10-3 few
TGTGCCAGCAGTGACAGGGTATCCTACAATGAGCAGTTCTTC CASSDRVSYNEQFF TRBJ2-1 NA TRBV2 NA
TGTGCCACCAGCAGAGAGGGACAGGATTGGAGGAACACTGAAGCTTTCTTT CATSREGQDWRNTEAFF TRBJ1-1 TRBD1 TRBV15 few
TGTGCCAGCAGTCCCTCTGTCGGGAGATTCTACGAGCAGTACTTC CASSPSVGRFYEQYF TRBJ2-7 NA TRBV12-3/TRBV12-4 NA
TGTGCCAGCAGTGGCAGGGGGATAAGCTCCTACGAGCAGTACTTC CASSGRGISSYEQYF TRBJ2-7 TRBD1 TRBV2 NA
TGTGCCAGCAGCGTAGAACGGGGGAGAAGCACAGATACGCAGTATTTT CASSVERGRSTDTQYF TRBJ2-3 NA TRBV9 few
TGTGCCACCAGCAGAGGGGCAGAGAACACTGAAGCTTTCTTT CATSRGAENTEAFF TRBJ1-1 NA TRBV15 few
TGCAGTGCTAGCCGGACAGGCAAGAGCACAGATACGCAGTATTTT CSASRTGKSTDTQYF TRBJ2-3 TRBD1 TRBV20-1 NA
TGTGCCAGCTTAGGGACCGGGACAGGGGCTGGCTACACCTTC CASLGTGTGAGYTF TRBJ1-2 TRBD1 TRBV27 NA
TGTGCCAGCATAAGAAAGGGAGGTGACTCTGAAGCTTTCTTT CASIRKGGDSEAFF TRBJ1-1 NA TRBV27 NA
TGTGCCAGCAGTTACGGAAGACGGACAGCCCAAGAGACCCAGTACTTC CASSYGRRTAQETQYF TRBJ2-5 NA TRBV6-5 NA
TGTGCCAGCAGTTCGTTTAGCGGGGGGGCGATCGTCGAGCAGTACTTC CASSSFSGGAIVEQYF TRBJ2-7 TRBD2 TRBV27 few
TGTGCCAGCAGTAACCGGGACTTCCACACAGATACGCAGTATTTT CASSNRDFHTDTQYF TRBJ2-3 NA TRBV12-3/TRBV12-4 NA
TGTGCCAGCAGTCGAGACCGGGGCGTCCAAGAGACCCAGTACTTC CASSRDRGVQETQYF TRBJ2-5 NA TRBV7-2 many
TGTGCCAGCGGGACAGGGGCTAACTACGAGCAGTACTTC CASGTGANYEQYF TRBJ2-7 TRBD1 TRBV6-1 NA
TGTGCCAGCAGCCTGGGGGAAGTTTACGAAAAACTGTTTTTT CASSLGEVYEKLFF TRBJ1-4 NA TRBV5-6 NA
TGTGCCAGCAGCTTACACAGAGTATGGGGACAGGGGGCGATCGGCACTGAAGCTTTCTTT CASSLHRVWGQGAIGTEAFF TRBJ1-1 TRBD1 TRBV7-6 few
TGTGCCTCAGGGAAGTCCGGGGAGCTGTTTTTT CASGKSGELFF TRBJ2-2 NA TRBV12-3/TRBV12-4 few
TGTGCCAGCAGTTTTACAGGGGTCAATGAGCAGTTCTTC CASSFTGVNEQFF TRBJ2-1 TRBD1 TRBV27 few
TGTGCCAGCAGTACAGGGGGGGGCAATCAGCCCCAGCATTTT CASSTGGGNQPQHF TRBJ1-5 TRBD1 TRBV6-1 many
TGCGCCAGCAGCCAAGAACAGGGCTACGCCTTGAATGAGCAGTTCTTC CASSQEQGYALNEQFF TRBJ2-1 NA TRBV4-3 NA
TGTGCCAGCAGCCCGGGGACGGATGCTAACTATGGCTACACCTTC CASSPGTDANYGYTF TRBJ1-2 NA TRBV7-3 few
TGTGCCAGCAGCATAAAGTACAATGAGCAGTTCTTC CASSIKYNEQFF TRBJ2-1 NA TRBV12-3/TRBV12-4 many
TGTGCCAGCAGCCGTGGGACAGGGGCCGTCAATGAGCAGTTCTTC CASSRGTGAVNEQFF TRBJ2-1 TRBD1 TRBV6-1 NA
TGTGCCAGCAGCATAGGGGACAGGGCTTACGTGAACACTGAAGCTTTCTTT CASSIGDRAYVNTEAFF TRBJ1-1 TRBD1 TRBV7-9 few
TGTGCCAGCTCACGGTCCCCTACTAGCGGGGGCCAATACGAGCAGTACTTC CASSRSPTSGGQYEQYF TRBJ2-7 TRBD2 TRBV18 NA
TGCGCCAGCAGCCAATCAAGGGGGGGGCCACCGTTCGCGAACACCGGGGAGCTGTTTTTT CASSQSRGGPPFANTGELFF TRBJ2-2 NA TRBV4-3 few
TGTGCCAGCAGAACCACAGGGGACTCGAATCAGCCCCAGCATTTT CASRTTGDSNQPQHF TRBJ1-5 TRBD1 TRBV6-1 few
TGTGCCAGCAGTTCGACAGGGGGGAACATTCAGTACTTC CASSSTGGNIQYF TRBJ2-4 TRBD1 TRBV12-3/TRBV12-4 NA
TGTGCCAGCAGCCCGAAAGGGACTAGCGGGAGCTACGAGCAGTACTTC CASSPKGTSGSYEQYF TRBJ2-7 TRBD2 TRBV9 few
TGTGCCAGCAGTTTACCCGGAGGGTTCTATAGTCAGCCCCAGCATTTT CASSLPGGFYSQPQHF TRBJ1-5 NA TRBV12-3/TRBV12-4 NA
TGCGCCAGCAGCCAGCGCCGTGAGCAGTTCTTC CASSQRREQFF TRBJ2-1 NA TRBV4-1 few
TGTGCCAGCAGTTTTCTGGGACAGACCTACGAGCAGTACTTC CASSFLGQTYEQYF TRBJ2-7 TRBD1 TRBV12-3/TRBV12-4 few
TGTGCCAGCAGCTTAGCCTTTATGGGACTAGCGGGCTACAATGAGCAGTTCTTC CASSLAFMGLAGYNEQFF TRBJ2-1 TRBD2 TRBV11-1 NA
TGCAGTGCCAAGTCTAGCGGGAGCTACTACAATGAGCAGTTCTTC CSAKSSGSYYNEQFF TRBJ2-1 TRBD2 TRBV20-1 NA
TGTGCCAGCAGCTTAGGTCTGCCCGGAGCCTACGAGCAGTACTTC CASSLGLPGAYEQYF TRBJ2-7 NA TRBV7-2 many
TGTGCCAGCAGTTTTAGAGACAGACCTAATCAGCCCCAGCATTTT CASSFRDRPNQPQHF TRBJ1-5 NA TRBV12-3/TRBV12-4 NA
TGTGCCAGCAGCCCCGGGTGGGGTAGGTCCAATGAGCAGTTCTTC CASSPGWGRSNEQFF TRBJ2-1 NA TRBV7-3 NA
TGTGCCACCAGCCGGCTCCCTCTAGCGGGGGCCATCACAGATACGCAGTATTTT CATSRLPLAGAITDTQYF TRBJ2-3 TRBD2 TRBV15 few